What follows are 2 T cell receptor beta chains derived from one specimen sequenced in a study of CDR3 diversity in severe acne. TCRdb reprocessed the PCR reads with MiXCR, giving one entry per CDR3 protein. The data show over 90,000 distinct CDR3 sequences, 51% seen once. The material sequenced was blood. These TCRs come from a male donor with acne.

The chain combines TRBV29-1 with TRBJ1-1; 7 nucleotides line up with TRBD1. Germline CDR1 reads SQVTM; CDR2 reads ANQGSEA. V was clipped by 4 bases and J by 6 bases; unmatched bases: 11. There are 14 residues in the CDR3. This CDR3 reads CSVGQGPARPEAFF. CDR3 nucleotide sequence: TGCAGCGTTGGACAGGGCCCGGCTCGCCCTGAAGCTTTCTTT.

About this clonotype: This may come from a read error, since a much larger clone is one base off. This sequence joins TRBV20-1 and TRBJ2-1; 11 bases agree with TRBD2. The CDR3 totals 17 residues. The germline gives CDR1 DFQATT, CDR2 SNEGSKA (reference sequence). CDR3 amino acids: CSARTSGASGTYNEQSF. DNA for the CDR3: TGCAGTGCTAGGACTAGCGGGGCCTCCGGCACCTACAATGAGCAGTCCTTC.